The sequence of this TCR beta chain was determined in a study of blood T cells in healthy people across ages. The second PCR ran about 6 to 12 cycles with a sample-barcoded 5' primer and J-beta primers. MiXCR was run by TCRdb on the 5' RACE reads, yielding one entry per CDR3 protein. The table lists fewer than 800,000 distinct CDR3 sequences, 20% to 25% of them singletons, with 3.5% to 4% in the top ten. Study observations and caveats: As age increased, TCR beta diversity per million T cells fell in a roughly linear fashion.

Each sample yielded at least 5.5 micrograms of PBMC total RNA. This clonotype has ten or more counts. Its antigen is still unknown. The TCR was taken from a man between 65 and 80 years old in good health. What was sequenced was blood.

Written as DNA, the CDR3 is TGTGCCAGCAGAACCGGGACTAGCACAGATACGCAGTATTTT. Residues: CASRTGTSTDTQYF. This chain links TRBV5-6 with TRBJ2-3, with D possibly being TRBD2 (6 bases). V lost 5 bases and J lost 0, with 10 bases in between. Germline loops: CDR1 SGHDT, CDR2 YYEEEE. This CDR3 is 14 amino acids long.